The 27 T cell receptor beta chains given below trace back to one sample, sequenced in a study of T-cell reconstitution after alpha-beta-depleted transplantation in children. A TCRbeta library incorporating unique molecular identifiers was prepared. Each CDR3 protein gets one entry after TCRdb re-called the PCR reads with MiXCR. The data contain 280,000 or so distinct CDR3 sequences, roughly 10% of them seen just once; the ten biggest clones take up about a quarter. The specimen comprised peripheral blood, sampled 180 days after TCRalphabeta/CD19-depleted stem cell transplant. The receptors stem from a male patient between 2 and 15 years old who had a stem cell transplant for chronic granulomatous disease, so the T cells may come from the graft donor.

The sample holds many counts of this clonotype. The genes are TRBV5-1 and TRBJ2-4; no clear D. The CDR3 loop spans 14 amino acids. V lost 4 bases and J 2 bases, leaving 10 bases between the germline ends. The germline V gene has CDR1 SGHRS and CDR2 YFSETQ. This CDR3 is CASSLDLTKNIQYF. CDR3 DNA: TGCGCCAGCAGCCTGGACCTGACCAAAAACATTCAGTACTTC. The entire variable domain, with the rest obtained from reference TRBV5-1 and TRBJ2-4, is as follows: KAGVTQTPRYLIKTRGQQVTLSCSPISGHRSVSWYQQTPGQGLQFLFEYFSETQRNKGNFPGRFSGRQFSNSRSEMNVSTLELGDSALYLCASSLDLTKNIQYFGAGTRLSVL.

This clonotype has a count of ten or more. J is TRBJ2-7 and V is TRBV25-1; D gene unclear. The germline V and J ends were trimmed by 4 bases and 4 bases, with 14 bases remaining between them. The CDR3 consists of 14 residues. Germline V CDR1 and CDR2: MGHDK, SYGVNS. CDR3 in amino acids: CASSAPQFPYEQYF. CDR3 DNA: TGTGCCAGCAGTGCACCACAGTTTCCTTACGAGCAGTACTTC.

This clonotype was recorded at least ten times. The chain couples TRBV29-1 to TRBJ2-7, with D perhaps TRBD1 or TRBD2 (7 bases each). CDR3 length: 14 residues. Germline V gene sequence: CDR1 SQVTM, CDR2 ANQGSEA. Trimming stripped 6 bases from V and 6 bases from J, with 21 bases between. In DNA form, the CDR3 reads TGCAGCGTCCCCAGGGGGGAGGGCCCAAGCGAGCAGTACTTC. Its protein is CSVPRGEGPSEQYF.

This clonotype was detected only once. The junction shows a germline mismatch at one end, possibly a read error. This sequence joins TRBV18 and TRBJ2-5, with unresolved D. CDR3 size: 11 residues. From germline, CDR1 is KGHSH and CDR2 LQKENI. The DNA for the CDR3 is TGTACCAGCTCATACGGGGAGACCCAGTACTTC. Translated, it gives CTSSYGETQYF.

This clonotype was seen many times. The V and J genes are TRBV20-1 and TRBJ2-4; maybe TRBD1 (5 bases). Germline values: CDR1 DFQATT, CDR2 SNEGSKA (reference sequence). The CDR3 has 12 residues. Between the trimmed V and J ends, which lost 6 bases and 8 bases, there was a span of 14 bases. The CDR3 spells CSAWGKGDIQYF. CDR3 DNA: TGCAGTGCGTGGGGAAAAGGGGACATTCAGTACTTC.

Details on this clonotype: A much larger clonotype is one base distant, so this may be a read error. V is TRBV6-1 and J is TRBJ2-7; D uncertain. The CDR3 totals 13 residues. CDR1 and CDR2 (germline): MNHNS, SASEGT. V was clipped by 6 bases and J by 3 bases, with 12 bases between them. The CDR3 loop is CASSPGPNYEQYF. The CDR3 DNA reads as TGTGCCAGCAGCCCCGGGCCCAACTACGAGCAGTACTTC.

This clonotype was seen ten or more times. The chain is built from TRBV5-6 and TRBJ2-3; the D gene is possibly TRBD2 (5 bases). This CDR3 contains 13 residues. CDR1 is SGHDT and CDR2 is YYEEEE in the germline V gene. The germline V and J ends were trimmed by 4 bases and 2 bases, with 8 bases remaining between them. The CDR3 coding sequence is TGTGCCAGCAGCAACCGGGACACAGATACGCAGTATTTT. Translating gives CASSNRDTDTQYF.

This clonotype was recorded many times. The rearrangement joins TRBV15 to TRBJ2-2; perhaps TRBD2 as D (6 bases). The germline CDR1 and CDR2 sequences are LNHNV and YYDKDF (reference sequence). CDR3 length: 15 amino acids. V lost 3 bases and J lost 1, with 9 bases in between. The CDR3 coding sequence is TGTGCCACCAGCAGTCTAGCGTGGAACACCGGGGAGCTGTTTTTT. Its protein is CATSSLAWNTGELFF.

This clonotype was detected ten times or more. The CDR3 loop is CASSLALRDGVNYGYTF. The CDR3 DNA sequence: TGTGCCAGCAGCTTAGCGCTTAGAGATGGGGTTAACTATGGCTACACCTTC. The chain combines TRBV7-9 with TRBJ1-2; D ambiguous. Germline V lookup: CDR1 SEHNR, CDR2 FQNEAQ (reference sequence). V lost 0 bases, J lost 1 base, and 15 bases lay in between. The CDR3 loop spans 17 amino acids.

This clonotype was detected a few times. This chain uses TRBV6-1 with TRBJ2-1; possibly TRBD1 or TRBD2 for D (5 bases each). CDR1 and CDR2 from the germline V gene are MNHNS and SASEGT. Trimming shortened V by 6 bases and J by 10 bases, and 19 bases separated the two germline ends. The CDR3 length is 14 residues. CDR3 in amino acids: CASRTHRGKNEQFF. The CDR3 region has the DNA TGTGCCAGCAGGACGCACCGGGGCAAAAACGAGCAGTTCTTC.

This clonotype was picked up one time. V usage is TRBV19 and J usage is TRBJ2-1; D uncertain. The CDR3 is made up of 15 amino acids. The ends were cut back, 1 base at V and 0 bases at J, with 7 bases in the middle. Germline assignment: CDR1 LNHDA and CDR2 SQIVND (reference sequence). CDR3 sequence (DNA): TGTGCCAGTAGTATAGTAGTTAGCTCCTACAATGAGCAGTTCTTC. Translated, it gives CASSIVVSSYNEQFF.

This clonotype was picked up many times. V and J are TRBV5-5 and TRBJ2-4; no definite D call. Germline CDR1 is SGHKS and CDR2 is YYEKEE (reference sequence). V lost 5 bases to trimming and J lost 1 base, with 13 bases between them. The CDR3 is 15 residues long. The CDR3 loop reads CASSPPRFAKNIQYF. The CDR3 nucleotides read TGTGCCAGCAGTCCGCCCCGGTTCGCCAAAAACATTCAGTACTTC.

Notes on this clonotype: A read error is possible here, since a much larger clone lies one base away. This chain connects TRBV19 to TRBJ1-5; D remains unclear. The CDR3 is 13 amino acids. The germline V gene encodes CDR1 LNHDA and CDR2 SQIVND (reference sequence). CDR3 bases: TGTACCAGTAGTATGGGCGGGAATCAGCCCCAGCATTTT. The encoded protein is CTSSMGGNQPQHF.

This clonotype was seen many times. The chain recombines TRBV28 with TRBJ2-5; D could derive from TRBD1 or TRBD2 (5 bases each). The V end was cut by 5 bases, the J end by 4 bases, with 17 bases between. CDR3 length: 15 amino acids. The germline V gene encodes CDR1 MDHEN and CDR2 SYDVKM. CDR3 residues: CASSTGPDLRETQYF. CDR3 in DNA: TGTGCCAGCAGTACGGGACCCGACCTCCGAGAGACCCAGTACTTC.

Regarding this clonotype: A much bigger clone sits one base away, suggesting this may be a read error. The chain combines TRBV7-2 with TRBJ1-2; 9 nucleotides match TRBD1. Per germline, CDR1 SGHTA and CDR2 FQGNSA. The CDR3 length is 14 residues. CDR3 DNA: TGTGCCAGCAGCTGGGACAGGGCTAACTATGGCTTCACCTTC. This codes for CASSWDRANYGFTF.

This clonotype was seen many times. The chain combines TRBV19 with TRBJ1-1; no clear D gene. This CDR3 has 13 amino acids. The V end lost 6 bases, the J end lost 1 base, and 9 bases lay between the germline ends. CDR1 is LNHDA and CDR2 is SQIVND in the germline V gene (reference sequence). The DNA for the CDR3 is TGTGCCAGTAGAACTCCTAGGAACACTGAAGCTTTCTTT. Translating it yields CASRTPRNTEAFF.

This clonotype was detected ten times or more. The rearrangement joins TRBV7-9 to TRBJ2-7; perhaps D is TRBD1 or TRBD2 (5 bases each). The CDR3 runs to 15 residues. Trimming took off 5 bases at V and 9 bases at J, with 23 bases between the two ends. Germline-derived CDR1 and CDR2 are SEHNR and FQNEAQ (reference sequence). The CDR3 loop is CASSPTPGPDQGQYF. CDR3 in DNA: TGTGCCAGCAGCCCTACGCCGGGACCAGACCAGGGGCAGTACTTC.

This clonotype rates as medium-sized. The chain has TRBV12-3 or TRBV12-4 and TRBJ2-5; 14 bases match TRBD2. J lost 5 bases, V lost 6 bases, and 14 bases had no gene match. CDR3 size: 18 residues. CDR3 in amino acids: CASRGGYGTSGSWETQYF. The CDR3 coding sequence is TGTGCCAGCAGGGGGGGATACGGGACTAGCGGGAGCTGGGAGACCCAGTACTTC.

This clonotype was observed at least ten times. The chain employs TRBV20-1 and TRBJ1-2; D remains unclear. Trimming took off 3 bases at V and 7 bases at J, with 12 bases between the two ends. Germline V lookup: CDR1 DFQATT, CDR2 SNEGSKA (reference sequence). This CDR3 spans 12 amino acids. The CDR3 DNA follows: TGCAGTGCTAGCCGGGAATTGGGTGGCTACACCTTC. Protein: CSASRELGGYTF.

This clonotype has a count of ten or more. V is TRBV20-1 and J is TRBJ2-7, with TRBD1 as a possible D gene (5 bases). V was cut by 3 bases and J by 2 bases, with 11 bases left in between. Germline assignment: CDR1 DFQATT and CDR2 SNEGSKA (reference sequence). The CDR3 length is 13 residues. This CDR3 is CSARGPTPYEQYF. The CDR3 coding sequence is TGCAGTGCTAGGGGGCCTACCCCCTACGAGCAGTACTTC.

This clonotype was detected ten times or more. The chain employs TRBV7-2 and TRBJ2-3, with no clear D. The CDR3 spans 13 residues. Germline CDR1 and CDR2: SGHTA and FQGNSA. The V gene lost 1 base and the J gene lost 1 base, with 3 bases spanning the gap. CDR3 amino acids: CASSLVGTDTQYF. CDR3 nucleotides: TGTGCCAGCAGCTTAGTCGGCACAGATACGCAGTATTTT.

This clonotype has more than one count but fewer than ten. This sequence joins TRBV5-6 and TRBJ2-3; 9 bases align to TRBD1. CDR3 length equals 16 residues. CDR1 and CDR2 from the germline V gene are SGHDT and YYEEEE. V lost 4 bases, J lost 2 bases, and 8 bases stayed unmatched. The CDR3 region has the DNA TGTGCCAGCAGCCGGGGACAGGGAAGATTCACAGATACGCAGTATTTT. This encodes CASSRGQGRFTDTQYF.

This clonotype was counted ten times or more. This sequence joins TRBV9 and TRBJ2-3; no clear D gene. Trimming removed 6 bases at V and 0 bases at J, with 11 bases between. From germline, CDR1 is SGDLS and CDR2 YYNGEE. CDR3 length equals 14 residues. The CDR3, as DNA: TGTGCCAGCACCACGAGTGATAGCACAGATACGCAGTATTTT. Protein sequence: CASTTSDSTDTQYF.

Note on this clonotype: It may be a read error: a sequence one base away is much more abundant. The CDR3 DNA follows: TGTGCCATCAGTGATCCAGGGGGCAGGAACCAAGAGACCCAGTACTTC. As protein: CAISDPGGRNQETQYF. The chain joins TRBV10-3 to TRBJ2-5, with 8 bases fitting TRBD1. The CDR3 is made up of 16 amino acids. Germline CDR1 reads ENHRY; CDR2 reads SYGVKD. Germline trimming cut 3 bases from V and 0 bases from J; bases unmatched to any gene: 6.

This clonotype was counted ten times or more. CDR3 bases: TGCGCCAGCAGCTCTCTATCGAACACCGGGGAGCTGTTTTTT. This translates into CASSSLSNTGELFF. The rearrangement joins TRBV10-2 to TRBJ2-2; D gene ambiguous. The germline gives CDR1 WSHSY, CDR2 SAAADI. This CDR3 spans 14 amino acids. V lost 6 bases and J 0 bases, leaving 8 bases between the germline ends.

This clonotype was seen many times. V is TRBV7-2 and J is TRBJ1-4, with D possibly TRBD1 on 5 matching bases. V was shortened by 1 base and J by 10 bases, with 13 bases between the two germline ends. The CDR3 is 14 residues long. CDR1 SGHTA and CDR2 FQGNSA come from the germline V gene. The CDR3 loop is CASSLGGQRGKLFF. The CDR3 coding sequence is TGTGCCAGCAGCTTAGGTGGTCAAAGGGGAAAACTGTTTTTT.

This clonotype appeared a few times. The V call is TRBV10-3, the J call TRBJ1-6; the D gene is possibly TRBD1 (5 bases). V was pared by 8 bases and J by 6 bases, with 11 bases between. Germline values: CDR1 ENHRY, CDR2 SYGVKD. The CDR3 contains 13 residues. CDR3 sequence reads: CAIWGGVNSPLHF. The CDR3 region has the DNA TGTGCCATCTGGGGCGGCGTTAATTCACCCCTCCACTTT.